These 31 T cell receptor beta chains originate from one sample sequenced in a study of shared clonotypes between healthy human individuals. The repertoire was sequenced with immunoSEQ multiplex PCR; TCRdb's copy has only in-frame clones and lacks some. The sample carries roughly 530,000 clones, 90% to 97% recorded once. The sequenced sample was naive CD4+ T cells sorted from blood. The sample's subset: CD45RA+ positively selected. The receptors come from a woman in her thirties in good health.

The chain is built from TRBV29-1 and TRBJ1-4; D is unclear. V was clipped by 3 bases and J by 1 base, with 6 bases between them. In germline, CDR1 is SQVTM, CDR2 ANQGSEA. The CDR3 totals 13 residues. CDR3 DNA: TGCAGCGTTGAGAGGGAAACTAATGAAAAACTGTTTTTT. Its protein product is CSVERETNEKLFF.

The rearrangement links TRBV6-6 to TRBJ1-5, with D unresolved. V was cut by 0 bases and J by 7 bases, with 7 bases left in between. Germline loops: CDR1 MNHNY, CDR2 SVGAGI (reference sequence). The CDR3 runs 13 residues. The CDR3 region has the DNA TGTGCCAGCAGTTACTCGCCCGGGCAGCCCCAGCATTTT. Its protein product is CASSYSPGQPQHF.

CDR3 coding DNA: TGTGCCACCAGCCTACGGGACAGGGAGGCTCTAGGTGGCTACACCTTC. Translated, it gives CATSLRDREALGGYTF. V gene TRBV15 combines with J gene TRBJ1-2; TRBD1 matches 9 bases. Trimming removed 5 bases from V and 7 bases from J; junction bases left unmatched: 14. The germline CDR1 and CDR2 sequences are LNHNV and YYDKDF (reference sequence). The CDR3 has 16 residues.

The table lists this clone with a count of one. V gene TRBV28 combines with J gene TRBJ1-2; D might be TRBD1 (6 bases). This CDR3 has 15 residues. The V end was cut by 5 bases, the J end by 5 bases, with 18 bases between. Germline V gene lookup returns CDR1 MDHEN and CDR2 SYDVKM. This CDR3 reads CASSVGGQPWYGYTF. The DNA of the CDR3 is TGTGCCAGCAGTGTCGGGGGGCAACCGTGGTATGGCTACACCTTC.

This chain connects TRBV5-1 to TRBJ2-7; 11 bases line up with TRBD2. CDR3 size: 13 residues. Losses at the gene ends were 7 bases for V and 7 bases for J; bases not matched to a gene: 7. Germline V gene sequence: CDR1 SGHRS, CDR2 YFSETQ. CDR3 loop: CASSPLAGGEQYF. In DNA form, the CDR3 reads TGCGCCAGCTCCCCCCTAGCGGGAGGTGAGCAGTACTTC.

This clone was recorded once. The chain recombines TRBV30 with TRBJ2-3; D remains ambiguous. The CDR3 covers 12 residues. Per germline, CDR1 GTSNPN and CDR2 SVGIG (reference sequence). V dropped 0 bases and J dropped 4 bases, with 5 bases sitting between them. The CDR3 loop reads CAWSVSPDTQYF. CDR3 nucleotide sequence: TGTGCCTGGAGTGTCTCTCCAGATACGCAGTATTTT.

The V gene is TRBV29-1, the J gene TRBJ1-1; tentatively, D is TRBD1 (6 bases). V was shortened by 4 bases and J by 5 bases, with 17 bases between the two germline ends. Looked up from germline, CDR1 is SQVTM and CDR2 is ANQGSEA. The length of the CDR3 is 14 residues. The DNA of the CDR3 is TGCAGCGTTGGAGTCGGGGGGCTGGGGACTGAAGCTTTCTTT. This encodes CSVGVGGLGTEAFF.

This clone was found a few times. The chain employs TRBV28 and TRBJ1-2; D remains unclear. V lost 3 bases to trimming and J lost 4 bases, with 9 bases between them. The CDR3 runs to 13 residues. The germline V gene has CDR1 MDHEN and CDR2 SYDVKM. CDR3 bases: TGTGCCAGCAGTTTTCAGGAGGGCTATGGCTACACCTTC. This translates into CASSFQEGYGYTF.

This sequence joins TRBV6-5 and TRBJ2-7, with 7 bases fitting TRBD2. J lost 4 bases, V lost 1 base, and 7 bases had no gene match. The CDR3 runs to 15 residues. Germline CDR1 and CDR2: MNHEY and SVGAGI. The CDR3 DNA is TGTGCCAGCAGTTACTTTTCTAGCGGTTCTTACGAGCAGTACTTC. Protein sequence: CASSYFSSGSYEQYF.

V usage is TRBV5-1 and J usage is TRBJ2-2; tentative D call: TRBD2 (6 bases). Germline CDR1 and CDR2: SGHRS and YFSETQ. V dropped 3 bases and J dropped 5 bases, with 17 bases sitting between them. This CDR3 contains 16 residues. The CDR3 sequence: CASSSSEAGGTGELFF. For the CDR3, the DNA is TGCGCCAGCAGCTCCTCCGAAGCGGGCGGAACCGGGGAGCTGTTTTTT.

The CDR3 bases are TGTGCCAGCAGTGAATTCCTAGCGGGGCACTACGAGCAGTACTTC. It encodes CASSEFLAGHYEQYF. The chain links TRBV25-1 to TRBJ2-7; 9 nucleotides align to TRBD2. From germline, CDR1 is MGHDK and CDR2 SYGVNS. Trimming took 1 base from V and 3 from J; bases not matched to a gene: 4. The CDR3 consists of 15 residues.

The CDR3 DNA sequence: TGTGCCAGCAGCCCTACAGGGTACAATGAGCAGTTCTTC. It encodes CASSPTGYNEQFF. The gene calls are TRBV7-9 and TRBJ2-1, with D possibly TRBD1 on 6 matching bases. V was trimmed by 5 bases and J by 4 bases, leaving 9 bases between them. CDR1 and CDR2 (germline): SEHNR, FQNEAQ (reference sequence). This CDR3 has 13 residues.

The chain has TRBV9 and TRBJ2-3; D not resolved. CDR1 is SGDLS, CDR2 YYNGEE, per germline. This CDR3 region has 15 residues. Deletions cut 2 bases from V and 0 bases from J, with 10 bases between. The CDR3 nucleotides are TGTGCCAGCAGCGTTTTAGGCGGTAGCACAGATACGCAGTATTTT. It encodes CASSVLGGSTDTQYF.

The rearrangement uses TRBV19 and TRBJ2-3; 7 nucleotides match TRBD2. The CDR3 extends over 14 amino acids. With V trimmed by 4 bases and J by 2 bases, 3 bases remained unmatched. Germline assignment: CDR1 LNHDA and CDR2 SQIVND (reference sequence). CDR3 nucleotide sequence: TGTGCCAGTAGTAGGACTAGTCCCACAGATACGCAGTATTTT. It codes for CASSRTSPTDTQYF.

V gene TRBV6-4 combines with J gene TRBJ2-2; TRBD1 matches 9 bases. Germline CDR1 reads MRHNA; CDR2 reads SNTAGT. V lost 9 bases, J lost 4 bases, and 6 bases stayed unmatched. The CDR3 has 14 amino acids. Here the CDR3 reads CASAATGGTGELFF. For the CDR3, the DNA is TGTGCCAGTGCCGCGACAGGGGGCACCGGGGAGCTGTTTTTT.

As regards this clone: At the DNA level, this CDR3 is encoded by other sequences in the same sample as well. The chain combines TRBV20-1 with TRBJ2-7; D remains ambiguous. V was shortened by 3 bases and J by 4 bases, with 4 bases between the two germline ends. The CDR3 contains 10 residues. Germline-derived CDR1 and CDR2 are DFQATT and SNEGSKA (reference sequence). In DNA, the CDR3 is TGCAGTGCTAGTTCGTACGAGCAGTACTTC. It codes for CSASSYEQYF.

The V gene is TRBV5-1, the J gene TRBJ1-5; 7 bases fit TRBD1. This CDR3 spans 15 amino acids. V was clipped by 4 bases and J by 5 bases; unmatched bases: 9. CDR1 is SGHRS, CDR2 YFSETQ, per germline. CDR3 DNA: TGCGCCAGCAGCCCGGGGACAGTTGGTTATCAGCCCCAGCATTTT. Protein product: CASSPGTVGYQPQHF.

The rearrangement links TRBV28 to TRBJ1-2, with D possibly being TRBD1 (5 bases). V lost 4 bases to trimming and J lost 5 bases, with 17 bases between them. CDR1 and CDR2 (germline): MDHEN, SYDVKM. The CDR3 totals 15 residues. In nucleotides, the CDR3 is TGTGCCAGCAGTTCCTCGGGGGAAGCAGGGTATGGCTACACCTTC. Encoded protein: CASSSSGEAGYGYTF.

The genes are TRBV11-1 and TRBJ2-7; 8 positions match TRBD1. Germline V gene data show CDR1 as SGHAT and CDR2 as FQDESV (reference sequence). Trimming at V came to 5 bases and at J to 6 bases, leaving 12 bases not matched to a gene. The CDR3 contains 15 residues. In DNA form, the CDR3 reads TGTGCCAGCAGCCAGGAAGGGGACAGGACCGCCGAGCAGTACTTC. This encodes CASSQEGDRTAEQYF.

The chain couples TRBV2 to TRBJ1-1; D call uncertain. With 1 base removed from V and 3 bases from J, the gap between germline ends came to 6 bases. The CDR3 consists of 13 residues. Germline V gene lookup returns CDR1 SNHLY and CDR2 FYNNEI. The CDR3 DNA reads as TGTGCCAGCAGTGAAGAGTCGGACACTGAAGCTTTCTTT. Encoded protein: CASSEESDTEAFF.

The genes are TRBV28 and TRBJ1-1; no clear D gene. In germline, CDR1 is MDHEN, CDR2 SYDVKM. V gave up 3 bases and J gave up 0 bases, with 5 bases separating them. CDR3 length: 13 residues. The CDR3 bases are TGTGCCAGCAGTTTCTTAGTGAACACTGAAGCTTTCTTT. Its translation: CASSFLVNTEAFF.

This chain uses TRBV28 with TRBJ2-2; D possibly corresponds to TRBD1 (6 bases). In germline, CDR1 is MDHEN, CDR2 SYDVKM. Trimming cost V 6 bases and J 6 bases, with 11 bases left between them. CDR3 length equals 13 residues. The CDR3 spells CASRGARAGELFF. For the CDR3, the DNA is TGTGCCAGCAGGGGGGCTAGAGCCGGGGAGCTGTTTTTT.

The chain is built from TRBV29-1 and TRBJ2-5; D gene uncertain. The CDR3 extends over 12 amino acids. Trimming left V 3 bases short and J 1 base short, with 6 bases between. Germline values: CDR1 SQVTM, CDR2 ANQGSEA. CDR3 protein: CSVEPAQETQYF. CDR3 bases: TGCAGCGTTGAGCCGGCCCAAGAGACCCAGTACTTC.

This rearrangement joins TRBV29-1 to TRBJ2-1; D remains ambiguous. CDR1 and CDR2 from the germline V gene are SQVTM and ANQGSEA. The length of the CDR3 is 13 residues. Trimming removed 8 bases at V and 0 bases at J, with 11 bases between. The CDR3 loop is CSHARSSYNEQFF. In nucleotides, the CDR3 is TGCAGCCATGCTAGGAGCTCCTACAATGAGCAGTTCTTC.

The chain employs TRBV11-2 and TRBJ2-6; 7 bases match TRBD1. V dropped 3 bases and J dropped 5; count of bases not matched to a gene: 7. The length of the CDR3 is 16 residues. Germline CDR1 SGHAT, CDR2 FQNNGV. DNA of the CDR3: TGTGCCAGCAGCTTGGATGACAGGGTTAGGGCCAACGTCCTGACTTTC. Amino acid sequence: CASSLDDRVRANVLTF. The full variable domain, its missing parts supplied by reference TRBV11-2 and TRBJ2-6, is EAGVAQSPRYKIIEKRQSVAFWCNPISGHATLYWYQQILGQGPKLLIQFQNNGVVDDSQLPKDRFSAERLKGVDSTLKIQPAKLEDSAVYLCASSLDDRVRANVLTFGAGSRLTVL.

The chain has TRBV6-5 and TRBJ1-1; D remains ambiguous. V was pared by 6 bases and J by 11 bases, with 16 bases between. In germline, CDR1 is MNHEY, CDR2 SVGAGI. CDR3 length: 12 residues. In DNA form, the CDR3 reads TGTGCCAGCAGCCACGACCGAGGGATGGCTTTCTTT. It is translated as CASSHDRGMAFF.

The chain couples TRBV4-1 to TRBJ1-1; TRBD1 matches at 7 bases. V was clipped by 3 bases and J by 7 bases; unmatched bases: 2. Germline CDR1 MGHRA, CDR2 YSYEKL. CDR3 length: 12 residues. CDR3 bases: TGCGCCAGCAGCCAGAGGGACAGTGAAGCTTTCTTT. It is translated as CASSQRDSEAFF.

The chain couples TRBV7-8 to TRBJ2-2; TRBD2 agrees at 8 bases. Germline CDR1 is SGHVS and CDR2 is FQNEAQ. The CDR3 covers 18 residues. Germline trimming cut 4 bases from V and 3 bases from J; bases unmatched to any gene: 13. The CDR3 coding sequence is TGTGCCAGCAGCTCCTTCCAACTAGCGGAGGCGTACACCGGGGAGCTGTTTTTT. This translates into CASSSFQLAEAYTGELFF.

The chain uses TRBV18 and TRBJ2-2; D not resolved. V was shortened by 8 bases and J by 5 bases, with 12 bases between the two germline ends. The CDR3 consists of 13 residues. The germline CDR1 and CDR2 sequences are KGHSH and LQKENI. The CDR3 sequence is CASRTQPTGELFF. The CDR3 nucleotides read TGTGCCAGCAGGACCCAGCCGACCGGGGAGCTGTTTTTT.

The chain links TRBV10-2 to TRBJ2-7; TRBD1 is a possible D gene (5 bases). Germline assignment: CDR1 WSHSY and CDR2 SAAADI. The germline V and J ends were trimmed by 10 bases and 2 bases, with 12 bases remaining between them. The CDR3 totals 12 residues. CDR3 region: CATLTATYEQYF. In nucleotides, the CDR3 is TGCGCCACCTTGACAGCAACCTACGAGCAGTACTTC.

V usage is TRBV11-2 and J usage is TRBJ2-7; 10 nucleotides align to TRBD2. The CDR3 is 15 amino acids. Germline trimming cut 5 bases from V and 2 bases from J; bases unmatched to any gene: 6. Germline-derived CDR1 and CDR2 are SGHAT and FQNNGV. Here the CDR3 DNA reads TGTGCCAGCAGCCACGGACTAGCGGAGACCTACGAGCAGTACTTC. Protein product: CASSHGLAETYEQYF.